This T cell receptor beta chain was retrieved from a study of glioma-infiltrating T cells after dendritic cell vaccination. Study context: Autologous tumor lysate was loaded overnight onto monocyte-derived dendritic cells grown about seven days with IL-4 and GM-CSF.

Between the trimmed V and J ends, which lost 8 bases and 8 bases, there was a span of 13 bases. Germline lookup yields CDR1 MNHNS and CDR2 SASEGT. The CDR3 length is 13 residues. All glioblastoma patients lacked an isocitrate dehydrogenase mutation. Input was 1.5 to 2.5 ug genomic DNA, or all available if less. TCRdb's table, derived via immunoSEQ multiplex PCR, lists solely in-frame clones and lacks some. The sample gives around 96,000 clones, 75% to 85% of which show up once; over 5% is in the top ten. The chain has TRBV6-1 and TRBJ1-6, with D maybe TRBD1 (5 bases). The TCR comes from a human donor with glioblastoma. This specimen consisted of blood, obtained before dendritic cell vaccination. This chain's CDR3 is CASSDSGYSPLHF. CDR3 nucleotides: TGTGCCAGCTCAGACAGTGGGTATTCACCCCTCCACTTT.